Given below is one T cell receptor (beta chain) in context. V gave up 2 bases and J gave up 8 bases, with 6 bases separating them. The V gene's germline CDR1 is LGHDT and CDR2 YNNKEL (reference sequence). The CDR3 runs 12 residues. The data were produced by immunoSEQ multiplex PCR, yet TCRdb's version contains in-frame clones alone and is incomplete. The table has 150,000 or so clones, 60% to 85% seen once. The data were taken from a study of blood T cell repertoires in COVID-19. About the research overall: Both acute and convalescent COVID-19 samples were obtained from the United States, Italy and Spain.

V usage is TRBV3-1 (or the pseudogene TRBV3-2) and J usage is TRBJ1-4; D possibly corresponds to TRBD1 (5 bases). This clonotype was obtained from a woman older than 75 with active or convalescent COVID-19. Source material: peripheral blood. The CDR3, as DNA: TGTGCCAGCAGCCAACAGGGCGAAAAACTGTTTTTT. Amino acid sequence: CASSQQGEKLFF.